Described below is a single T cell receptor beta chain sequence and its context. The sample belongs to a study of blood T cell repertoires in COVID-19. Whole-study context: Samples representing acute and convalescent COVID-19 were sourced from the United States, Italy and Spain. T cells, B-cell-depleted T cells, or PBMCs supplied cDNA or gDNA.

Authors' processing steps: Reference gene primer amplification yielded estimated nucleated cell counts. Here immunoSEQ multiplex PCR was the method, and the copy in TCRdb shows in-frame clones only, minus some. The V and J calls and clone size come from that table; D and trimming were worked out from the DNA. This table holds over 400,000 clones, approximately 88% found once. The germline V gene encodes CDR1 SGDLS and CDR2 YYNGEE. CDR3 length: 17 amino acids. The ends lost 3 bases at V and 2 bases at J; junction bases unmatched: 9. Seattle patient enrollment occurred during active infection, with longitudinal follow-up thereafter.

This receptor was identified in a woman aged 45-65 years with COVID-19, enrolled during active disease. The chain uses TRBV9 and TRBJ2-3; 10 bases are shared with TRBD1. The sample taken for sequencing was peripheral blood. The CDR3 spells CASSGEDRGQYTDTQYF. CDR3 bases: TGTGCCAGCAGCGGCGAAGACAGGGGGCAATACACAGATACGCAGTATTTT. Combining the CDR3 with reference TRBV9 and TRBJ2-3 gives the whole variable domain DSGVTQTPKHLITATGQRVTLRCSPRSGDLSVYWYQQSLDQGLQFLIQYYNGEERAKGNILERFSAQQFPDLHSELNLSSLELGDSALYFCASSGEDRGQYTDTQYFGPGTRLTVL.